This TCR beta chain was identified during a study of blood T cell repertoires in COVID-19. The data were produced by immunoSEQ multiplex PCR, yet TCRdb's version contains in-frame clones alone and is incomplete. The sample holds under 350,000 clones, 85% seen once. Sequencing was carried out using peripheral blood. The origin of this receptor is a human donor in a cohort sampled during active COVID-19.

The CDR3 nucleotides are TGCGCCAGCAGCCGCGACAACTCCCCCCCCAATGAGCAGTTCTTC. Amino acids: CASSRDNSPPNEQFF. The chain employs TRBV10-1 and TRBJ2-1; D is uncertain. Trimming pared 6 bases from V and 6 bases from J, leaving 18 bases between. This CDR3 is built from 15 residues. Per germline, CDR1 WNHNN and CDR2 SYGVQD (reference sequence).